These 16 T cell receptor beta chains came from one sample sequenced in a study of PD-L1 blockade in urothelial cancer. Libraries were prepared by immunoSEQ multiplex PCR; TCRdb keeps only in-frame clonotypes and omits some of them. The sample shows about 38,000 clones, around four fifths of them seen only once. This specimen was PBMCs, taken around atezolizumab (anti-PD-L1) treatment. The receptors were gathered from a man aged 60-69 years with urothelial cancer.

The rearrangement uses TRBV19 and TRBJ1-2; D remains ambiguous. The CDR3 loop spans 16 amino acids. Looked up from germline, CDR1 is LNHDA and CDR2 is SQIVND (reference sequence). V lost 4 bases to trimming and J lost 0 bases, with 15 bases between them. The CDR3 DNA is TGTGCCAGTAGTACCGGAGGAGCCTTGACTAACTATGGCTACACCTTC. Protein: CASSTGGALTNYGYTF.

J is TRBJ1-3 and V is TRBV7-8; 10 positions match TRBD1. This CDR3 is built from 17 residues. V lost 3 bases and J lost 0; bases outside the gene matches: 5. Germline-derived CDR1 and CDR2 are SGHVS and FQNEAQ. CDR3 coding DNA: TGTGCCAGCAGCTTGTGGGACAGGGGAATCTCTGGAAACACCATATATTTT. It encodes CASSLWDRGISGNTIYF.

This chain joins TRBV4-3 and TRBJ1-1; D not resolved. V was cut by 0 bases and J by 6 bases, with 11 bases left in between. The germline V gene has CDR1 LGHNA and CDR2 YSLEER. The CDR3 spans 14 residues. The CDR3 spells CASSQEAGLAEAFF. CDR3 nucleotide sequence: TGCGCCAGCAGCCAAGAAGCGGGGTTGGCTGAAGCTTTCTTT.

The chain has TRBV9 and TRBJ2-1, with 10 bases fitting TRBD2. The junction had 5 bases not matched to a gene; V was cut back by 2 bases and J by 0 bases. CDR1 SGDLS and CDR2 YYNGEE come from the germline V gene. CDR3 length: 17 amino acids. The CDR3 nucleotides read TGTGCCAGCAGCGTGCTAGCGGGGGACATCTCCTACAATGAGCAGTTCTTC. As protein: CASSVLAGDISYNEQFF.

This clone was seen a single time. J is TRBJ1-3 and V is TRBV28; 7 bases match TRBD1. V shed 8 bases, J shed 0 bases, and the junction held 10 bases outside the gene matches. Germline V CDR1 and CDR2: MDHEN, SYDVKM. The CDR3 consists of 16 residues. Written as DNA, the CDR3 is TGTGCCAGCGCTCAAGCTGGGACAGCCTCTGGAAACACCATATATTTT. It translates to CASAQAGTASGNTIYF.

This clone appeared a single time. Written as DNA, the CDR3 is TGTGCCAGCACCCAAGGGGTTACGGCTGGAAACACCATATATTTT. Protein: CASTQGVTAGNTIYF. The chain carries TRBV28 and TRBJ1-3; D perhaps matches TRBD1 (5 bases). V lost 7 bases to trimming and J lost 2 bases, with 15 bases between them. Per germline, CDR1 MDHEN and CDR2 SYDVKM. The CDR3 has 15 residues.

The chain is built from TRBV29-1 and TRBJ2-2, with 8 bases identical to TRBD1. V was clipped by 4 bases and J by 1 base; unmatched bases: 5. CDR1 is SQVTM and CDR2 is ANQGSEA in the germline V gene. This CDR3 is built from 15 residues. The chain's CDR3 is CSVVGQGLNTGELFF. The CDR3 nucleotides are TGCAGCGTTGTAGGACAGGGCCTGAACACCGGGGAGCTGTTTTTT.

V gene TRBV9 combines with J gene TRBJ1-1; D call uncertain. This CDR3 has 12 residues. V lost 5 bases and J lost 4, with 9 bases in between. The germline CDR1 and CDR2 sequences are SGDLS and YYNGEE. The CDR3 region is CASRDEGTEAFF. In DNA, the CDR3 is TGTGCCAGCAGGGATGAGGGCACTGAAGCTTTCTTT.

The J gene is TRBJ2-1, the V gene TRBV19, with TRBD2 as a possible D gene (5 bases). From germline, CDR1 is LNHDA and CDR2 SQIVND (reference sequence). V dropped 4 bases and J dropped 5 bases, with 9 bases sitting between them. The CDR3 spans 13 residues. CDR3 in amino acids: CASSNRRDNEQFF. The CDR3, as DNA: TGTGCCAGTAGTAACCGGCGGGACAATGAGCAGTTCTTC.

The chain is built from TRBV6-6 and TRBJ1-6; D may be TRBD1 (6 bases). The CDR3 is 15 residues long. Germline CDR1 MNHNY, CDR2 SVGAGI (reference sequence). V dropped 5 bases and J dropped 0 bases, with 8 bases sitting between them. The CDR3 sequence: CASSGRGSYNSPLHF. In DNA, the CDR3 is TGTGCCAGCAGTGGCAGGGGCTCCTATAATTCACCCCTCCACTTT.

The V call is TRBV13, the J call TRBJ1-1, with 11 bases fitting TRBD1. This CDR3 has 15 residues. Trimming took 0 bases from V and 4 from J; bases not matched to a gene: 1. Germline CDR1 reads PRHDT; CDR2 reads FYEKMQ (reference sequence). The CDR3 spells CASSLGGQGATEAFF. CDR3 nucleotide sequence: TGTGCCAGCAGCTTAGGCGGACAGGGGGCCACTGAAGCTTTCTTT.

This clone was picked up one time. This chain connects TRBV29-1 to TRBJ2-7; 10 positions match TRBD1. The CDR3 has 11 amino acids. Germline CDR1 SQVTM, CDR2 ANQGSEA. The ends lost 6 bases at V and 5 bases at J; junction bases unmatched: 1. The CDR3 DNA reads TGCAGCGTGGACAGGGGGAACGAGCAGTACTTC. Protein: CSVDRGNEQYF.

This rearrangement joins TRBV10-3 to TRBJ2-7; TRBD1 matches 7 bases. Per the germline V gene, CDR1 is ENHRY and CDR2 is SYGVKD. The V and J ends lost 2 bases and 6 bases, in that order; junction bases with no gene match: 7. This CDR3 contains 14 residues. The CDR3 coding sequence is TGTGCCATCAGTGAGACAGGGGTAAACGGCGAGCAGTACTTC. Protein product: CAISETGVNGEQYF.

The chain uses TRBV7-9 and TRBJ2-2; a weak D match, TRBD2 (6 bases). The V gene's germline CDR1 is SEHNR and CDR2 FQNEAQ (reference sequence). The V gene lost 1 base and the J gene lost 9 bases, with 12 bases spanning the gap. CDR3 size: 14 residues. The CDR3 is CASSLDGDWRELFF. CDR3 coding DNA: TGTGCCAGCAGCTTAGATGGGGACTGGAGGGAGCTGTTTTTT.

This sequence joins TRBV18 and TRBJ2-2; 7 bases are shared with TRBD2. With V trimmed by 2 bases and J by 4 bases, 7 bases remained unmatched. There are 16 residues in the CDR3. The germline V gene has CDR1 KGHSH and CDR2 LQKENI. As DNA, the CDR3 is TGTGCCAGCTCACCAGGGCAAGCGGGGATCACCGGGGAGCTGTTTTTT. Translation gives CASSPGQAGITGELFF.

The genes are TRBV19 and TRBJ1-5, with TRBD1 identical over 7 bases. The V gene end was trimmed by 3 bases and the J gene end by 1 base; junction bases not matched to a gene: 6. This CDR3 is built from 16 residues. The V gene's germline CDR1 is LNHDA and CDR2 SQIVND (reference sequence). The CDR3 protein is CASSMVPGQSNQPQHF. CDR3 nucleotide sequence: TGTGCCAGTAGTATGGTCCCGGGACAGAGCAATCAGCCCCAGCATTTT.